This entry is about one TCR beta chain. Its antigen remains unknown. Sorting produced populations that all topped 95% purity. Trimming removed 8 bases at V and 8 bases at J, with 18 bases between. CDR1 is SQVTM, CDR2 ANQGSEA, per germline. The length of the CDR3 is 13 residues. This sample stems from a study of beta chain features in type 1 diabetes. As for the study in general: Over all samples combined, over 85,000,000 sorted cells were examined. Points from the study as a whole: Moderately but significantly shorter TCRB CDR3s were found in Type 1 diabetes patients in all four CD4+ subsets.

The study reverse transcribed the entire isolated RNA, so it sequenced expressed TCRB transcripts. Regulatory, naive and central memory T cell samples averaged approximately 3.8 million reads. This table comes from immunoSEQ multiplex PCR, and its TCRdb copy is limited to in-frame clones, with some not included. This sample has about 400,000 clones, with roughly 12% found just once. The source is a woman between 18 and 29 years old with type 1 diabetes. The rearrangement uses TRBV29-1 and TRBJ1-4; weak D call: TRBD1 (6 bases). Source material: naive CD4+ T cells from blood. In nucleotides, the CDR3 is TGCAGCTTCTCCAGGGGAGCAGAGGAAAAACTGTTTTTT. Its translation: CSFSRGAEEKLFF. Full variable domain (missing parts from reference TRBV29-1 and TRBJ1-4): SAVISQKPSRDICQRGTSLTIQCQVDSQVTMMFWYRQQPGQSLTLIATANQGSEATYESGFVIDKFPISRPNLTFSTLTVSNMSPEDSSIYLCSFSRGAEEKLFFGSGTQLSVL.